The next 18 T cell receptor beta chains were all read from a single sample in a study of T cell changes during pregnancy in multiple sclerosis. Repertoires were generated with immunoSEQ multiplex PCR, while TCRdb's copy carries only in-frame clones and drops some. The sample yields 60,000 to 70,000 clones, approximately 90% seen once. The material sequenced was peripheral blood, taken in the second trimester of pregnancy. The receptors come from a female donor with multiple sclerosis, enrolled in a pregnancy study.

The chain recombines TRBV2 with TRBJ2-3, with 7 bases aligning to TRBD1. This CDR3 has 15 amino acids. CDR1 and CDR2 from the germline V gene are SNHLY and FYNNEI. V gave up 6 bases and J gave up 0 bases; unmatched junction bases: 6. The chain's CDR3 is CASRGDRLSTDTQYF. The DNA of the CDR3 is TGTGCCAGCAGAGGGGACAGACTTAGCACAGATACGCAGTATTTT.

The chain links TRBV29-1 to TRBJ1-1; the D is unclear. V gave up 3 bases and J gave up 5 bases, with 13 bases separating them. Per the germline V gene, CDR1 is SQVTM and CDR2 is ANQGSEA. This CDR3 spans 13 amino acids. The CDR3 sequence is CSVDGRGRTEAFF. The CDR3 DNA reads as TGCAGCGTTGATGGACGTGGGAGGACTGAAGCTTTCTTT.

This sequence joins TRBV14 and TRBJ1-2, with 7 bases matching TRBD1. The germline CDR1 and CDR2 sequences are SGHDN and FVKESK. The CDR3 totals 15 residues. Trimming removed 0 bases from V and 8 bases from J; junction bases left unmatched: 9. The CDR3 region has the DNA TGTGCCAGCAGCCAAGATGCTGGACAGGTTTGGGGCTACACCTTC. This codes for CASSQDAGQVWGYTF.

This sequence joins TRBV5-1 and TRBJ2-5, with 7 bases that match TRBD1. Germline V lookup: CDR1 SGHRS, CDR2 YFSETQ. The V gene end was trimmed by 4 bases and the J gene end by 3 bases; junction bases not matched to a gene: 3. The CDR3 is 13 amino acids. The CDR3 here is CASSLQGEETQYF. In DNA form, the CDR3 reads TGCGCCAGCAGCCTGCAGGGGGAAGAGACCCAGTACTTC.

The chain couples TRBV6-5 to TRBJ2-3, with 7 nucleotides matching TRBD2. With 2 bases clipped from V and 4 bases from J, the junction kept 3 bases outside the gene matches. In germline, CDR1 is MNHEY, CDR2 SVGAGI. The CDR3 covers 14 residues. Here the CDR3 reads CASSYAGVADTQYF. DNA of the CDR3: TGTGCCAGCAGTTACGCGGGGGTGGCAGATACGCAGTATTTT.

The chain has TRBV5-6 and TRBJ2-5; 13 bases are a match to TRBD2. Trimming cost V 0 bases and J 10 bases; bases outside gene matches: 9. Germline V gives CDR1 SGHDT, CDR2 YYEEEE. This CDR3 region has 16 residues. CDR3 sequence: CASSLGLTSGGAIQYF. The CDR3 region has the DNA TGTGCCAGCAGCTTGGGTCTAACTAGCGGGGGGGCGATCCAGTACTTC.

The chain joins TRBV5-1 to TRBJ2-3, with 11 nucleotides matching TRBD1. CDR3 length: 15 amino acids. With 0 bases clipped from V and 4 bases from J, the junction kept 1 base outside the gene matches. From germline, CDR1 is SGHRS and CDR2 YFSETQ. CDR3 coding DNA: TGCGCCAGCAGCTTGGAGGGACAGGGGGCAGATACGCAGTATTTT. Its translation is CASSLEGQGADTQYF. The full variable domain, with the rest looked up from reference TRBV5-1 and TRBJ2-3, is KAGVTQTPRYLIKTRGQQVTLSCSPISGHRSVSWYQQTPGQGLQFLFEYFSETQRNKGNFPGRFSGRQFSNSRSEMNVSTLELGDSALYLCASSLEGQGADTQYFGPGTRLTVL.

The CDR3 nucleotides read TGTGCCAGCAGCACTTATCGACAGTACGAGCAGTACTTC. Its protein product is CASSTYRQYEQYF. The genes are TRBV2 and TRBJ2-7, with D perhaps matching TRBD1 (5 bases). In germline, CDR1 is SNHLY, CDR2 FYNNEI. This CDR3 is built from 13 residues. V was cut by 6 bases and J by 4 bases, with 13 bases left in between. Based on the CDR3 plus reference TRBV2 and TRBJ2-7, the full variable domain is EPEVTQTPSHQVTQMGQEVILRCVPISNHLYFYWYRQILGQKVEFLVSFYNNEISEKSEIFDDQFSVERPDGSNFTLKIRSTKLEDSAMYFCASSTYRQYEQYFGPGTRLTVT.

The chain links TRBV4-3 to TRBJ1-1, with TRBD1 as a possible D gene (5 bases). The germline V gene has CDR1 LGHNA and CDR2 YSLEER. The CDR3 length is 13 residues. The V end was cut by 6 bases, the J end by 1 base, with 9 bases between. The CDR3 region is CASRTQGNTEAFF. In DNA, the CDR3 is TGCGCCAGCAGGACCCAGGGGAACACTGAAGCTTTCTTT.

Written as DNA, the CDR3 is TGCGCCACAAGGCTAGCGGAAGCCTACAATGAGCAGTTCTTC. Its protein is CATRLAEAYNEQFF. The chain uses TRBV5-1 and TRBJ2-1; 7 bases are shared with TRBD2. CDR1 SGHRS and CDR2 YFSETQ come from the germline V gene. V was pared by 9 bases and J by 2 bases, with 8 bases of the junction left unmatched. CDR3 size: 14 residues.

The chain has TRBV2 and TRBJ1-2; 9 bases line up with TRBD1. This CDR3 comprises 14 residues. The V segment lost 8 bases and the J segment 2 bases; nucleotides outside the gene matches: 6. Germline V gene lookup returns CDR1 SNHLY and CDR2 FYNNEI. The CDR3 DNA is TGTGCCAGCTTACGGGACAGGGACAACTATGGCTACACCTTC. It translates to CASLRDRDNYGYTF. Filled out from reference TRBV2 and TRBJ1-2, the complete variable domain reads EPEVTQTPSHQVTQMGQEVILRCVPISNHLYFYWYRQILGQKVEFLVSFYNNEISEKSEIFDDQFSVERPDGSNFTLKIRSTKLEDSAMYFCASLRDRDNYGYTFGSGTRLTVV.

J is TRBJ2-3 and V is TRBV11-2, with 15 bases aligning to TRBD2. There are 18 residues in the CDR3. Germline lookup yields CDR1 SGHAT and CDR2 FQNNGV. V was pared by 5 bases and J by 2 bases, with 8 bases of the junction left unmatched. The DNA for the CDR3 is TGTGCCAGCAGCCCGGGACTAGCGGGAGGAGGGAACACAGATACGCAGTATTTT. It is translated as CASSPGLAGGGNTDTQYF.

CDR3 residues: CASSLLGASNTEAFF. The CDR3, as DNA: TGTGCCAGCAGCCTACTTGGGGCATCGAACACTGAAGCTTTCTTT. V and J are TRBV7-2 and TRBJ1-1; D is perhaps TRBD1 (5 bases). The germline gives CDR1 SGHTA, CDR2 FQGNSA. V was cut by 5 bases and J by 1 base, with 14 bases left in between. The CDR3 covers 15 residues.

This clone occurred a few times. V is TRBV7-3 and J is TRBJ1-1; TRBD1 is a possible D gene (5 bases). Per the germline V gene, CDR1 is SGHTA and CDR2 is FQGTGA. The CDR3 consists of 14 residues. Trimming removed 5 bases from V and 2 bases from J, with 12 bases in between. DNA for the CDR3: TGTGCCAGCAGCAAAGGAGACAGCAACACTGAAGCTTTCTTT. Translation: CASSKGDSNTEAFF.

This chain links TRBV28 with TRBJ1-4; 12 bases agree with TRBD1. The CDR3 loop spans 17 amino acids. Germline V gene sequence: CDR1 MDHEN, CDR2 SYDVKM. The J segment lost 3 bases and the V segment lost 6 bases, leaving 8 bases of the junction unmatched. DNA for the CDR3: TGTGCCAGCAGGAGCCGGGACAGGGGGCTCCCTAATGAAAAACTGTTTTTT. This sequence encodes CASRSRDRGLPNEKLFF.

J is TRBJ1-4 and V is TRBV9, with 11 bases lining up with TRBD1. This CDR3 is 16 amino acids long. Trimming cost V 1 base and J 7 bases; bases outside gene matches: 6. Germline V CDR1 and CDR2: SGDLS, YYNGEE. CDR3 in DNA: TGTGCCAGCAGCGTATCAGGACAGGGGGCGCGTGAAAAACTGTTTTTT. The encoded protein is CASSVSGQGAREKLFF.

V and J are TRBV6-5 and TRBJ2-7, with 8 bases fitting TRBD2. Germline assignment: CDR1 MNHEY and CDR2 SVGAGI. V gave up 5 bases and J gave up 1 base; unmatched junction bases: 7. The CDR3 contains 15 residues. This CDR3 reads CASSRMAGGSYEQYF. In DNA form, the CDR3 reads TGTGCCAGCAGTAGAATGGCGGGGGGATCCTACGAGCAGTACTTC.

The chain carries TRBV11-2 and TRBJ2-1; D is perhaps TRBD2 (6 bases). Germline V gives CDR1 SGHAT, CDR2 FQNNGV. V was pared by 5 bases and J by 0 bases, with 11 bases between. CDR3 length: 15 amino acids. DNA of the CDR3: TGTGCCAGCAGCGCCGGAGGGAGCTCCTACAATGAGCAGTTCTTC. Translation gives CASSAGGSSYNEQFF.